This T cell receptor beta chain was retrieved from a study of blood T cell repertoires in COVID-19. Study-wide background: The United States, Italy and Spain provided the acute and convalescent COVID-19 samples. Sample material is recorded as cDNA or gDNA derived from T cells, B-cell-depleted T cells, or PBMCs.

Under the authors' procedure: Amplified reference gene primers provided the basis for estimating nucleated cell counts. TCRdb's table, derived via immunoSEQ multiplex PCR, lists solely in-frame clones and lacks some. Clone size and the V and J calls come from that table; the DNA yielded D and trimming. The repertoire holds 210,000 or so clones, with around 84% as singletons. The V gene's germline CDR1 is SQVTM and CDR2 ANQGSEA. The CDR3 covers 13 residues. Trimming cost V 7 bases and J 5 bases; bases outside gene matches: 8. This sequence joins TRBV29-1 and TRBJ1-1; 9 bases fit TRBD1. Source material: peripheral blood. The receptor was isolated from an elderly woman with active or convalescent COVID-19. CDR3 DNA sequence: TGCAGCGCCCGGACAGGGGCAAAGACTGAAGCTTTCTTT. Translating it yields CSARTGAKTEAFF.